This is a list of T cell receptor beta chains from one sample in a study of beta chain features in type 1 diabetes. The table came from immunoSEQ multiplex PCR; TCRdb's copy has only in-frame clones and leaves some out. This table holds under 300,000 clones, approximately 15% found once. The material sequenced was naive CD4+ T cells from blood. These receptor sequences come from a man aged 25 to 45 with type 1 diabetes. CDR3s leave out the opening cysteine and the closing phenylalanine or tryptophan. The D gene is left open where the match is weak.

v_gene	j_gene	d_gene	CDR3aa
TRBV27	TRBJ1-1	-	ASSFQARNTEAF
TRBV12-5	TRBJ1-5	TRBD1	ASGTGQGLNQPQH
TRBV28	TRBJ2-5	TRBD1	ASSTPLGGQETQY
TRBV5-4	TRBJ2-3	TRBD1	ASSPRQGDSTDTQY
TRBV11-2	TRBJ2-5	TRBD2	ASSSSGSGETQY
TRBV6-1	TRBJ1-2	-	ASREGQSEGGYT
TRBV5-1	TRBJ2-2	-	ASSFDGAYGELF
TRBV6-5	TRBJ1-2	-	ASSSGQMYGYT
TRBV7-9	TRBJ1-2	-	ASSLPNTGSYGYT
TRBV11-2	TRBJ2-5	-	ASSLTGRETQY
TRBV5-4	TRBJ1-4	TRBD1	ASSQMGQRNNEKLF
TRBV5-4	TRBJ2-2	-	ASVDRNTGELF
TRBV29-1	TRBJ2-5	TRBD1	SVEPPASGGQETQY
TRBV6-6	TRBJ2-3	TRBD2	ASRPSGSDTQY
TRBV5-6	TRBJ1-2	-	ASSREYGYT
TRBV9	TRBJ2-5	TRBD1	ASSADRRETQY
TRBV20-1	TRBJ2-5	-	SAGDGETQY
TRBV30	TRBJ1-2	TRBD1	ACSTGRSSGYT
TRBV5-1	TRBJ1-5	TRBD1	ASSPGTGSNQPQH
TRBV6-5	TRBJ1-2	-	ASRLDSQYGYT
TRBV25-1	TRBJ2-4	TRBD1	ASSEPRGPPNIQY
TRBV2	TRBJ1-6	TRBD1	ASTIIDRGGSPLH
TRBV5-1	TRBJ1-1	-	ASSLASGGGTEAF
TRBV4-1	TRBJ2-3	-	ASSPGENINTQY
TRBV5-4	TRBJ2-1	TRBD2	ASRPAGVAEQF
TRBV5-4	TRBJ1-2	-	ASSLGPRETVYGYT